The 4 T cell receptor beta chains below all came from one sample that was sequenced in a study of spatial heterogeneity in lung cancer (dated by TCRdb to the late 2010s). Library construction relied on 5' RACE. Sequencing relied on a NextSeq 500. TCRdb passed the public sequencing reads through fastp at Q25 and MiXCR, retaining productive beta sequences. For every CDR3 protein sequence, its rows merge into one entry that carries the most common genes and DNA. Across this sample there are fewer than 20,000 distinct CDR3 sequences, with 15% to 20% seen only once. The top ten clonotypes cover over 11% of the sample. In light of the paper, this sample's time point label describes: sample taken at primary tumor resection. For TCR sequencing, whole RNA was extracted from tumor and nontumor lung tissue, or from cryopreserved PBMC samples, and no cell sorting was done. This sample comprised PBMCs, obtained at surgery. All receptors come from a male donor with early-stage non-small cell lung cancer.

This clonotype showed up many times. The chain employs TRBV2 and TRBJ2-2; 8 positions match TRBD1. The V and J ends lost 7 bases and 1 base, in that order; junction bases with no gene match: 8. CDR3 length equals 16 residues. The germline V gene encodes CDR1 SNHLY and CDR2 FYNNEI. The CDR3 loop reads CASTLVGTGNTGELFF. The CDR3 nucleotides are TGTGCCAGCACCCTGGTAGGGACAGGGAACACCGGGGAGCTGTTTTTT. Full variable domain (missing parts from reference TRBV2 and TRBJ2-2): EPEVTQTPSHQVTQMGQEVILRCVPISNHLYFYWYRQILGQKVEFLVSFYNNEISEKSEIFDDQFSVERPDGSNFTLKIRSTKLEDSAMYFCASTLVGTGNTGELFFGEGSRLTVL.

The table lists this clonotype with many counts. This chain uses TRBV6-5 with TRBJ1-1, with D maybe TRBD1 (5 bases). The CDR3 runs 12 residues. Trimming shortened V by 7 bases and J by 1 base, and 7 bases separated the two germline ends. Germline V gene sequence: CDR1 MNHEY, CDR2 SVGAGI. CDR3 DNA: TGTGCCAGCAAAGGACAGAACACTGAAGCTTTCTTT. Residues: CASKGQNTEAFF.

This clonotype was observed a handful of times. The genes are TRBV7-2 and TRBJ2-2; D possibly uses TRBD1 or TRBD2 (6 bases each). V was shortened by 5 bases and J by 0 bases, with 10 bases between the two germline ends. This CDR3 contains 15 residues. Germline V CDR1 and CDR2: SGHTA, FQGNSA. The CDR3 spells CASSRRGPNTGELFF. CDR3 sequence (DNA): TGTGCCAGCAGCCGACGGGGGCCGAACACCGGGGAGCTGTTTTTT.

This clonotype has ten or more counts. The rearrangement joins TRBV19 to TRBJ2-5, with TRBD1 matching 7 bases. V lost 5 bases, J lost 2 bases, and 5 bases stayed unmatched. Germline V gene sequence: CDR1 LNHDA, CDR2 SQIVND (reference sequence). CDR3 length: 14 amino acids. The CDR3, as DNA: TGTGCCAGTAGTGGGACAGCCAGTCAAGAGACCCAGTACTTC. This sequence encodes CASSGTASQETQYF.